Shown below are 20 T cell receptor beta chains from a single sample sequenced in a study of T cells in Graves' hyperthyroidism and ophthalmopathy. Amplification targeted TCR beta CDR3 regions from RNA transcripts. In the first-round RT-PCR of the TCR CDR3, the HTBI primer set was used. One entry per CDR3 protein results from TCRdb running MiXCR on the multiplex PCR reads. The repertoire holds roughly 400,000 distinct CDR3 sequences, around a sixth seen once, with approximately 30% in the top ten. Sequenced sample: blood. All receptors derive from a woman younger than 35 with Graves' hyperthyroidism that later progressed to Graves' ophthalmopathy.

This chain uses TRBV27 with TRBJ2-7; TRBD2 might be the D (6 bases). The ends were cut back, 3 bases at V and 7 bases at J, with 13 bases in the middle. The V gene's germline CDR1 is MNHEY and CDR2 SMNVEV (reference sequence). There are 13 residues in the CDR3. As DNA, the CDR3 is TGTGCCAGCAGTTTTTATCTGGGGGGAGAGCAGTACTTC. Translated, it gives CASSFYLGGEQYF.

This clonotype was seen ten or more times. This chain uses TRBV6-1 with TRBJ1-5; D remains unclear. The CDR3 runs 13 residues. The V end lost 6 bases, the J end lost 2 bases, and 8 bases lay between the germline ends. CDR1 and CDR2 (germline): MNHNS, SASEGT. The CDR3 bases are TGTGCCAGCAGGAACACCCGCAATCAGCCCCAGCATTTT. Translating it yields CASRNTRNQPQHF.

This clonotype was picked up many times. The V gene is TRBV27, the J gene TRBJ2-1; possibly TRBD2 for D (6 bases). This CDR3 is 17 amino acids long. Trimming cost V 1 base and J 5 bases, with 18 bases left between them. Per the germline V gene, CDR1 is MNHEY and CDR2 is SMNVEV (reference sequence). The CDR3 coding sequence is TGTGCCAGCAGTTTATTTTCACGGCGGGAAGGCCACAATGAGCAGTTCTTC. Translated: CASSLFSRREGHNEQFF.

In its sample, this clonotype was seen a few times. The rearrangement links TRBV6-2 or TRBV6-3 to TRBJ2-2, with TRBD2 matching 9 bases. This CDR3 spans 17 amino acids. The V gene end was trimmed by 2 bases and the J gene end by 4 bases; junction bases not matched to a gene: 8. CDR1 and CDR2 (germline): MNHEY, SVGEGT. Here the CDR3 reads CASSYRAGGPATGELFF. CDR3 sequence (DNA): TGTGCCAGCAGTTACCGGGCGGGAGGGCCGGCCACCGGGGAGCTGTTTTTT.

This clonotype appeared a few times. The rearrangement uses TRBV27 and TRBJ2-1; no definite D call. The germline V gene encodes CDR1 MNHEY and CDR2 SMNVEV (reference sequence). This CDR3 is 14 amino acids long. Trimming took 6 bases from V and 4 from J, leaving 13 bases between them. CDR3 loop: CASRLFGIYNEQFF. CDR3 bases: TGTGCCAGCAGGCTTTTTGGCATATACAATGAGCAGTTCTTC.

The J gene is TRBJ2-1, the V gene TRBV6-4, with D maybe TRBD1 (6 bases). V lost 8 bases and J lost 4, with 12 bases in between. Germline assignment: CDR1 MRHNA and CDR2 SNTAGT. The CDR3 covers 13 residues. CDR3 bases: TGTGCCAGCCCTCCCCAGGGGTACAATGAGCAGTTCTTC. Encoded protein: CASPPQGYNEQFF.

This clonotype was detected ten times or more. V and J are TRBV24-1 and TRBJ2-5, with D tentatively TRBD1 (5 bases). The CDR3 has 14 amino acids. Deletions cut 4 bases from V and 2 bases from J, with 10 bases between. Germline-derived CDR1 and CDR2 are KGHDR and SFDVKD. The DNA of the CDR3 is TGTGCCACCAGTGACAGACAGTTTCAAGAGACCCAGTACTTC. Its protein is CATSDRQFQETQYF.

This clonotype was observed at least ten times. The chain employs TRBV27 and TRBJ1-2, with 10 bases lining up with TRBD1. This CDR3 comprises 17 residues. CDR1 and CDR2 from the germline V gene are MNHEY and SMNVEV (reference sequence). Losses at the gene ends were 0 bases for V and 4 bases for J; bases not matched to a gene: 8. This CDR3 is CASSLSSTGTGAYGYTF. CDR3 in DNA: TGTGCCAGCAGTTTATCGTCTACCGGGACAGGGGCCTATGGCTACACCTTC.

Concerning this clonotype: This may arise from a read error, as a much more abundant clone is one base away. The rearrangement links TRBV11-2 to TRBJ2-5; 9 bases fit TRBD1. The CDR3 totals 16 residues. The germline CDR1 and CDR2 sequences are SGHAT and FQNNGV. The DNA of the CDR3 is TGTACCAGCAGCTTAGTTTCCGGACAGGGGATGGAGACCCAGTACTTC. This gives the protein CTSSLVSGQGMETQYF.

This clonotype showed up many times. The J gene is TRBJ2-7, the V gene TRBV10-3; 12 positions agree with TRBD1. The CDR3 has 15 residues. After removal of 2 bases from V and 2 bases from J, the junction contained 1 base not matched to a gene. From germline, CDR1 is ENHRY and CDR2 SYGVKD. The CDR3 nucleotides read TGTGCCATCAGTGAGGGGACAGGGGGCACCTACGAGCAGTACTTC. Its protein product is CAISEGTGGTYEQYF.

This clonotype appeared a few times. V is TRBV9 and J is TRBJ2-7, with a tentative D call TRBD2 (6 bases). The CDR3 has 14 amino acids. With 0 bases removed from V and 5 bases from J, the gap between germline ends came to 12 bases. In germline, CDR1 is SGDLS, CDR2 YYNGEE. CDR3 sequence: CASSVAGAKDEQYF. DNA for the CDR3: TGTGCCAGCAGCGTAGCGGGAGCTAAGGACGAGCAGTACTTC.

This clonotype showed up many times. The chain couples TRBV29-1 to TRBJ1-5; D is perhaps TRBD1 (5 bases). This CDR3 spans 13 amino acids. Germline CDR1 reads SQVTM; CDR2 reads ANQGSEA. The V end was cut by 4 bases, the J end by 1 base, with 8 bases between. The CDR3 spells CSVGDGSNQPQHF. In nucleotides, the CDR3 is TGCAGCGTTGGGGACGGGAGCAATCAGCCCCAGCATTTT.

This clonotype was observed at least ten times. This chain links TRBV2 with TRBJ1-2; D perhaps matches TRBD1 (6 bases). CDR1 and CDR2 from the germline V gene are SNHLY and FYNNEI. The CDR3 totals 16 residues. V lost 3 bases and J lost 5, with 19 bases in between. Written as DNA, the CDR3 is TGTGCCAGCAGTGAGGCAGAGGGGGAGGTTGATTATGGCTACACCTTC. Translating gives CASSEAEGEVDYGYTF.

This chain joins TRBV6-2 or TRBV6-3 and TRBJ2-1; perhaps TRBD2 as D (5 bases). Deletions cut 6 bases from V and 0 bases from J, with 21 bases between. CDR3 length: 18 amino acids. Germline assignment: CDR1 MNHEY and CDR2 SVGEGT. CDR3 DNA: TGTGCCAGCAGACCCGGACTCCCCCTAAAGAGCTCCTACAATGAGCAGTTCTTC. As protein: CASRPGLPLKSSYNEQFF.

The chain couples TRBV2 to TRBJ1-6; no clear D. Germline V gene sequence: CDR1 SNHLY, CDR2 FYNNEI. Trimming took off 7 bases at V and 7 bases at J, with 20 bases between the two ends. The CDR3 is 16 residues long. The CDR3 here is CASKSRAAYYNSPLHF. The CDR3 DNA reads TGTGCCAGCAAATCCCGGGCCGCTTATTACAATTCACCCCTCCACTTT. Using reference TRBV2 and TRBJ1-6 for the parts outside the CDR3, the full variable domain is EPEVTQTPSHQVTQMGQEVILRCVPISNHLYFYWYRQILGQKVEFLVSFYNNEISEKSEIFDDQFSVERPDGSNFTLKIRSTKLEDSAMYFCASKSRAAYYNSPLHFGNGTRLTVT.

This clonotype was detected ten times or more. The CDR3 is CASSSGLAPYNEQFF. CDR3 nucleotide sequence: TGTGCCAGCAGCTCGGGACTAGCGCCCTACAATGAGCAGTTCTTC. The rearrangement joins TRBV11-3 to TRBJ2-1; 10 bases line up with TRBD2. J gave up 2 bases and V 4 bases, and 2 bases lay outside the gene matches. This CDR3 is 15 amino acids long. CDR1 is SGHNT, CDR2 YENEEA, per germline.

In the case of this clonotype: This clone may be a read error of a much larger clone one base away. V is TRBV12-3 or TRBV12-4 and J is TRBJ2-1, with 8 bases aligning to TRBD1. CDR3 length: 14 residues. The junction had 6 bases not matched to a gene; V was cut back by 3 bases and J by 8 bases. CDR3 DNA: TGTGCCAGCAGTTTTCGACAGGGGTATGATGAGCAGTTCTTC. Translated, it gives CASSFRQGYDEQFF.

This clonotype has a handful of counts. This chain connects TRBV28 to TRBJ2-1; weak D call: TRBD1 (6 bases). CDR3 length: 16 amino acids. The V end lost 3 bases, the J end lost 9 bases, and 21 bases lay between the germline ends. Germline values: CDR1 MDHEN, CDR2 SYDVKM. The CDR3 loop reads CASSFILREKGVEQFF. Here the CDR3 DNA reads TGTGCCAGCAGTTTTATCCTCCGGGAAAAGGGGGTTGAGCAGTTCTTC.

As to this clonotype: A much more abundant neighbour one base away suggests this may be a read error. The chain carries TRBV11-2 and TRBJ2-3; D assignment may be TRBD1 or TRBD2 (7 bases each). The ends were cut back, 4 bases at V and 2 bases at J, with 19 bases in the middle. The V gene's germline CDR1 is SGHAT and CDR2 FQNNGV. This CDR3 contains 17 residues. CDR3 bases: TGTGCCAGCAGCTCCTTCGCAGGGGGGGGGTTCACAGATACGCAGTATTTT. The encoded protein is CASSSFAGGGFTDTQYF.

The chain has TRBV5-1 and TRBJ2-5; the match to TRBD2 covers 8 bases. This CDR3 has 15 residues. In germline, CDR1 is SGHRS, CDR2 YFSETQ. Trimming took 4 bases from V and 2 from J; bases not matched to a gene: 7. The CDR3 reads CASSISGGGQETQYF. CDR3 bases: TGCGCCAGCAGCATCTCGGGGGGGGGACAAGAGACCCAGTACTTC.